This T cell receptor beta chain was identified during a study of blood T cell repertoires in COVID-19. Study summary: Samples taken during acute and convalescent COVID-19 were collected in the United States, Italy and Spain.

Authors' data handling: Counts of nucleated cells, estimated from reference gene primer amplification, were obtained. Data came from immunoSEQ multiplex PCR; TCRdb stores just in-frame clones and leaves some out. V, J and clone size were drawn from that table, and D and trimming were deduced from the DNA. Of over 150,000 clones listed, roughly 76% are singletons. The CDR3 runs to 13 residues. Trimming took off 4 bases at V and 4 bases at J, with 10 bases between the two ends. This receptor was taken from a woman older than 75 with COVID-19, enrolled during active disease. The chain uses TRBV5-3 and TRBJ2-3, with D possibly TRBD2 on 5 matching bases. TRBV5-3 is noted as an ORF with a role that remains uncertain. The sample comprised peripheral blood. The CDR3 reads CARSGGLADTQYF. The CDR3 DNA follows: TGTGCCAGAAGCGGTGGACTCGCAGATACGCAGTATTTT.